The 20 T cell receptor beta chains below all came from one sample that was sequenced in a study of blood T cell repertoires in COVID-19. Produced via immunoSEQ multiplex PCR; TCRdb's table is partial and in-frame only. The data show fewer than 150,000 clones, 83% seen once. The sequencing sample was made of PBMCs or T cells enriched from blood (not recorded which). These receptors were collected from a young man who had recovered from COVID-19.

V is TRBV7-8 and J is TRBJ2-7; D may be TRBD2 (5 bases). The CDR3 is 13 residues long. V was clipped by 7 bases and J by 0 bases, with 10 bases between them. CDR1 is SGHVS and CDR2 is FQNEAQ in the germline V gene. CDR3 protein: CASTRAASYEQYF. DNA for the CDR3: TGTGCCAGCACCCGAGCGGCCTCCTACGAGCAGTACTTC.

In its sample, this clone was seen once. This chain connects TRBV6-5 to TRBJ2-5, with TRBD1 matching 9 bases. This CDR3 spans 16 amino acids. Germline V gene lookup returns CDR1 MNHEY and CDR2 SVGAGI. The J segment lost 5 bases and the V segment lost 2 bases, leaving 9 bases of the junction unmatched. CDR3 coding DNA: TGTGCCAGCAGTTACGCTCTACAGGGGGCGCAGGAGACCCAGTACTTC. Translation gives CASSYALQGAQETQYF.

CDR3: CASSPTTDQLTYEQYF. The CDR3 DNA reads as TGTGCCAGCAGTCCTACGACAGATCAACTAACCTACGAGCAGTACTTC. V gene TRBV27 combines with J gene TRBJ2-7; D is perhaps TRBD1 (5 bases). Germline CDR1 reads MNHEY; CDR2 reads SMNVEV (reference sequence). Trimming removed 5 bases from V and 2 bases from J, with 19 bases in between. CDR3 length equals 16 residues.

The J gene is TRBJ2-3, the V gene TRBV6-5; D might be TRBD2 (6 bases). The CDR3 spans 14 residues. V lost 7 bases and J 0 bases, leaving 11 bases between the germline ends. Germline V lookup: CDR1 MNHEY, CDR2 SVGAGI. CDR3 DNA sequence: TGTGCCAGCAAAGCGGGTTTTAGCACAGATACGCAGTATTTT. As protein: CASKAGFSTDTQYF.

Only one count was recorded for this clone. This chain connects TRBV10-3 to TRBJ2-7; weak D call: TRBD2 (5 bases). The CDR3 consists of 12 residues. Germline values: CDR1 ENHRY, CDR2 SYGVKD. The ends were cut back, 3 bases at V and 3 bases at J, with 6 bases in the middle. The CDR3 spells CAISESGYEQYF. Written as DNA, the CDR3 is TGTGCCATCAGTGAAAGCGGCTACGAGCAGTACTTC.

CDR3 DNA sequence: TGTGCCACCAGTGATTCGAAGGCTAGCGGGAGGGCAGGAGAGACCCAGTACTTC. Translating it yields CATSDSKASGRAGETQYF. The V gene is TRBV24-1, the J gene TRBJ2-5, with TRBD2 matching 12 bases. Germline CDR1 and CDR2: KGHDR and SFDVKD. The CDR3 totals 18 residues. Losses at the gene ends were 2 bases for V and 4 bases for J; bases not matched to a gene: 10.

The chain is built from TRBV15 and TRBJ2-2; 8 bases align to TRBD2. CDR1 is LNHNV, CDR2 YYDKDF, per germline (reference sequence). Germline trimming cut 1 base from V and 8 bases from J; bases unmatched to any gene: 12. The CDR3 spans 17 residues. The CDR3 sequence is CATSRVRGGRTVGELFF. DNA of the CDR3: TGTGCCACCAGCAGAGTTCGCGGGGGGCGAACAGTGGGGGAGCTGTTTTTT.

Note on this clone: Distinct nucleotide sequences in the sample also encode this CDR3. The chain links TRBV9 to TRBJ2-7, with TRBD1 matching over 8 bases. CDR3 length: 14 amino acids. CDR1 is SGDLS and CDR2 is YYNGEE in the germline V gene. Trimming at V came to 2 bases and at J to 3 bases, leaving 4 bases not matched to a gene. The CDR3 reads CASSVGDRNYEQYF. The CDR3 DNA sequence: TGTGCCAGCAGCGTGGGGGACAGGAACTACGAGCAGTACTTC.

This clone was recorded a few times. J is TRBJ1-3 and V is TRBV2; 7 bases map to TRBD1. CDR1 and CDR2 (germline): SNHLY, FYNNEI. This CDR3 contains 13 residues. V shed 4 bases and J 6 bases; nucleotides not matched to a gene: 3. CDR3 residues: CASSGQGVNTIYF. CDR3 in DNA: TGTGCCAGCAGTGGACAGGGAGTAAACACCATATATTTT.

This clone occurred a few times. The genes are TRBV18 and TRBJ2-7; TRBD2 agrees at 7 bases. The J segment lost 3 bases and the V segment lost 0 bases, leaving 5 bases of the junction unmatched. Germline CDR1 is KGHSH and CDR2 is LQKENI. CDR3 length equals 15 residues. CDR3 amino acids: CASSPPAGAGYEQYF. In DNA form, the CDR3 reads TGTGCCAGCTCACCACCGGCGGGAGCCGGCTACGAGCAGTACTTC.

This chain uses TRBV5-1 with TRBJ1-4; TRBD1 agrees at 7 bases. This CDR3 spans 15 amino acids. With V trimmed by 1 base and J by 2 bases, 2 bases remained unmatched. CDR1 SGHRS and CDR2 YFSETQ come from the germline V gene. The CDR3 nucleotides are TGCGCCAGCAGCTTGCAGGGGGAGACTAATGAAAAACTGTTTTTT. It codes for CASSLQGETNEKLFF.

V is TRBV4-1 and J is TRBJ2-7; TRBD2 matches at 14 bases. Germline CDR1 is MGHRA and CDR2 is YSYEKL. With V trimmed by 0 bases and J by 6 bases, 7 bases remained unmatched. This CDR3 contains 17 residues. The CDR3 region is CASSQDAGTSGSLEQYF. The CDR3 coding sequence is TGCGCCAGCAGCCAAGACGCCGGGACTAGCGGGAGCCTCGAGCAGTACTTC.

The chain has TRBV30 and TRBJ1-1; no clear D. Per germline, CDR1 GTSNPN and CDR2 SVGIG (reference sequence). Trimming cost V 0 bases and J 2 bases, with 7 bases left between them. The CDR3 consists of 13 residues. CDR3 bases: TGTGCCTGGAGTGTCTCTAAAAACACTGAAGCTTTCTTT. Translation: CAWSVSKNTEAFF.

The chain couples TRBV5-6 to TRBJ2-1; the match to TRBD2 covers 10 bases. Germline-derived CDR1 and CDR2 are SGHDT and YYEEEE. With V trimmed by 0 bases and J by 2 bases, 2 bases remained unmatched. The CDR3 consists of 16 residues. The CDR3 bases are TGTGCCAGCAGCTTGGCTGGACTAGCGGCCTACAATGAGCAGTTCTTC. Translated: CASSLAGLAAYNEQFF.

The chain links TRBV19 to TRBJ1-5; 7 nucleotides match TRBD1. The ends lost 3 bases at V and 6 bases at J; junction bases unmatched: 8. The CDR3 sequence is 15 residues long. Germline-derived CDR1 and CDR2 are LNHDA and SQIVND (reference sequence). Here the CDR3 DNA reads TGTGCCAGTAGTATTGACAGGGTCAGGGGTCAGCCCCAGCATTTT. As protein: CASSIDRVRGQPQHF.

CDR3 sequence (DNA): TGTGCCAGCAGCCCGGGACAGTCCTCTGGAAACACCATATATTTT. As protein: CASSPGQSSGNTIYF. The V call is TRBV5-6, the J call TRBJ1-3; 7 nucleotides agree with TRBD1. There are 15 residues in the CDR3. V trimming: 4 bases; J trimming: 0 bases; junction bases outside the gene matches: 4. The germline CDR1 and CDR2 sequences are SGHDT and YYEEEE.

The chain is built from TRBV5-1 and TRBJ2-3; 9 bases are a match to TRBD2. The germline V gene has CDR1 SGHRS and CDR2 YFSETQ. V shed 0 bases and J 4 bases; nucleotides not matched to a gene: 6. The CDR3 consists of 16 residues. CDR3 nucleotides: TGCGCCAGCAGCTTGGGCCTGACTAGCGGTTCAGATACGCAGTATTTT. Protein: CASSLGLTSGSDTQYF.

A few counts support this clone. The V call is TRBV18, the J call TRBJ1-4; possible D gene TRBD1, 6 bases. The CDR3 is 15 residues long. The germline V gene has CDR1 KGHSH and CDR2 LQKENI. The V end lost 1 base, the J end lost 7 bases, and 13 bases lay between the germline ends. The CDR3 here is CASSPRQAEGEKLFF. In nucleotides, the CDR3 is TGTGCCAGCTCACCACGACAGGCCGAGGGTGAAAAACTGTTTTTT. The whole variable domain, remainder taken from reference TRBV18 and TRBJ1-4, is NAGVMQNPRHLVRRRGQEARLRCSPMKGHSHVYWYRQLPEEGLKFMVYLQKENIIDESGMPKERFSAEFPKEGPSILRIQQVVRGDSAAYFCASSPRQAEGEKLFFGSGTQLSVL.

This chain links TRBV9 with TRBJ2-1, with 10 bases aligning to TRBD2. From germline, CDR1 is SGDLS and CDR2 YYNGEE. The CDR3 covers 16 residues. V lost 2 bases to trimming and J lost 4 bases; unmatched junction nucleotides: 6. CDR3 DNA sequence: TGTGCCAGCAGCGTTGATACTAGCGGGGTATACAATGAGCAGTTCTTC. This encodes CASSVDTSGVYNEQFF.

This chain uses TRBV4-1 with TRBJ2-1; 11 bases agree with TRBD2. Germline lookup yields CDR1 MGHRA and CDR2 YSYEKL. The CDR3 contains 15 residues. Trimming removed 0 bases from V and 10 bases from J; junction bases left unmatched: 5. The CDR3 reads CASSQDLAGGCEQFF. The DNA for the CDR3 is TGCGCCAGCAGCCAAGATCTAGCGGGAGGTTGCGAGCAGTTCTTC.